The 20 T cell receptor beta chains listed next were all sequenced from one sample in a study of human T cells and chemical hapten exposure. TCRdb called the RACE reads again in MiXCR, with one record for every CDR3 protein. The sample has around 360,000 distinct CDR3 sequences, nearly 6.5% seen once. Time point in this sample: patch test 2, 6 weeks after DPC sensitization. Stated treatment: therapeutic diphenylcyclopropenone sensitization with weekly scalp DPC. The material sequenced was whole blood, taken in connection with sensitization to the hapten diphenylcyclopropenone (DPC). The receptors here all came from a woman under 30 with alopecia areata. Some clones in this sample may be carry-over from other donors' samples.

At least ten counts were recorded for this clonotype. The genes are TRBV28 and TRBJ1-5; no definite D call. This CDR3 comprises 12 residues. V gave up 2 bases and J gave up 5 bases, with 4 bases separating them. The germline gives CDR1 MDHEN, CDR2 SYDVKM. The CDR3 DNA reads TGTGCCAGCAGTTTAGAGGATCAGCCCCAGCATTTT. This translates into CASSLEDQPQHF.

This clonotype came up a few times. The V gene is TRBV7-2, the J gene TRBJ2-5; 11 bases match TRBD2. The V and J ends lost 2 bases and 3 bases, in that order; junction bases with no gene match: 2. Germline V gives CDR1 SGHTA, CDR2 FQGNSA. This CDR3 contains 15 residues. The CDR3 DNA sequence: TGTGCCAGCAGCTTACCGACTAGCGGGGAAGAGACCCAGTACTTC. Protein sequence: CASSLPTSGEETQYF.

The V call is TRBV7-2, the J call TRBJ2-3; 8 bases line up with TRBD2. Per the germline V gene, CDR1 is SGHTA and CDR2 is FQGNSA. CDR3 length equals 14 residues. The ends lost 6 bases at V and 1 base at J; junction bases unmatched: 3. The CDR3 sequence is CASRLSGGTDTQYF. The CDR3 bases are TGTGCCAGCAGACTTAGCGGGGGCACAGATACGCAGTATTTT.

This clonotype was detected ten times or more. The chain has TRBV7-8 and TRBJ2-3; D may be TRBD1 (7 bases). V dropped 5 bases and J dropped 0 bases, with 15 bases sitting between them. Looked up from germline, CDR1 is SGHVS and CDR2 is FQNEAQ. This CDR3 comprises 16 residues. CDR3 sequence (DNA): TGTGCCAGCAGCCATTGGAGGGGGCAGAGCACAGATACGCAGTATTTT. This codes for CASSHWRGQSTDTQYF.

Ten or more counts support this clonotype. The chain recombines TRBV9 with TRBJ1-3; D not resolved. CDR1 SGDLS and CDR2 YYNGEE come from the germline V gene. The V end lost 3 bases, the J end lost 2 bases, and 9 bases lay between the germline ends. The CDR3 contains 14 residues. DNA for the CDR3: TGTGCCAGCAGCGAGACACTAGCTGGAAACACCATATATTTT. It translates to CASSETLAGNTIYF.

V usage is TRBV10-3 and J usage is TRBJ1-2; no reliable D call. V dropped 11 bases and J dropped 1 base, with 8 bases sitting between them. Germline CDR1 is ENHRY and CDR2 is SYGVKD. There are 11 residues in the CDR3. DNA of the CDR3: TGTGCCGTGGAGGGTAACTATGGCTACACCTTC. Protein: CAVEGNYGYTF.

This clonotype came up many times. V is TRBV25-1 and J is TRBJ1-4; D gene unclear. The germline gives CDR1 MGHDK, CDR2 SYGVNS. V was clipped by 8 bases and J by 6 bases, with 4 bases between them. This CDR3 has 10 amino acids. CDR3 in amino acids: CASYYEKLFF. The CDR3 nucleotides read TGTGCCAGCTATTATGAAAAACTGTTTTTT.

There are many counts of this clonotype. V and J are TRBV7-9 and TRBJ1-1; TRBD1 might be the D (5 bases). Trimming shortened V by 5 bases and J by 4 bases, and 17 bases separated the two germline ends. Germline V gives CDR1 SEHNR, CDR2 FQNEAQ (reference sequence). CDR3 length: 15 amino acids. CDR3 loop: CASSPQQGDGTEAFF. In nucleotides, the CDR3 is TGTGCCAGCAGCCCACAACAAGGGGACGGCACTGAAGCTTTCTTT.

This clonotype was seen at least ten times. The chain carries TRBV12-3 or TRBV12-4 and TRBJ1-6; weak D call: TRBD1 (5 bases). V gave up 6 bases and J gave up 9 bases, with 18 bases separating them. CDR3 length: 15 amino acids. In DNA form, the CDR3 reads TGTGCCAGCAGCATAACCGGGACCCAGGCTTCACCCCTCCACTTT. This gives the protein CASSITGTQASPLHF.

This clonotype was recorded many times. This chain uses TRBV12-3 or TRBV12-4 with TRBJ2-1; maybe TRBD2 (7 bases). Trimming took off 2 bases at V and 15 bases at J, with 17 bases between the two ends. This CDR3 comprises 13 residues. The CDR3 bases are TGTGCCAGCAGTTTAATCGGGGGGCAGGGCCCGTTCTTC. Amino acids: CASSLIGGQGPFF.

At least ten counts were recorded for this clonotype. This chain joins TRBV6-6 and TRBJ2-3; TRBD1 is a possible D gene (6 bases). V lost 7 bases and J lost 3, with 11 bases in between. Germline V gives CDR1 MNHNY, CDR2 SVGAGI (reference sequence). The CDR3 has 13 amino acids. This CDR3 reads CASNPDRTDTQYF. In DNA form, the CDR3 reads TGTGCCAGCAACCCAGACAGGACAGATACGCAGTATTTT.

This chain links TRBV19 with TRBJ1-2; 10 bases are shared with TRBD1. CDR3 size: 16 residues. Germline V gene lookup returns CDR1 LNHDA and CDR2 SQIVND (reference sequence). Trimming removed 6 bases from V and 4 bases from J; junction bases left unmatched: 11. As DNA, the CDR3 is TGTGCCAGTAGACGGGACAGGGGTCCGAGCGGCTATGGCTACACCTTC. This encodes CASRRDRGPSGYGYTF. The full variable domain, in which reference TRBV19 and TRBJ1-2 provide the parts outside the CDR3, is DGGITQSPKYLFRKEGQNVTLSCEQNLNHDAMYWYRQDPGQGLRLIYYSQIVNDFQKGDIAEGYSVSREKKESFPLTVTSAQKNPTAFYLCASRRDRGPSGYGYTFGSGTRLTVV.

This clonotype has just a few counts. V is TRBV7-9 and J is TRBJ1-3; D is uncertain. Between the trimmed V and J ends, which lost 4 bases and 4 bases, there was a span of 14 bases. CDR1 is SEHNR and CDR2 is FQNEAQ in the germline V gene (reference sequence). The CDR3 sequence is 15 residues long. The CDR3 loop is CASSSSSSDGNTIYF. CDR3 nucleotides: TGTGCCAGCAGCTCATCTTCCAGCGACGGAAACACCATATATTTT. The variable domain in full, completed from reference TRBV7-9 and TRBJ1-3, reads DTGVSQNPRHKITKRGQNVTFRCDPISEHNRLYWYRQTLGQGPEFLTYFQNEAQLEKSRLLSDRFSAERPKGSFSTLEIQRTEQGDSAMYLCASSSSSSDGNTIYFGEGSWLTVV.

In this sample, this clonotype turned up a few times. CDR3 coding DNA: TGTGCCAGCAGCCAAGATAGGATGTTGATGAACACTGAAGCTTTCTTT. Protein: CASSQDRMLMNTEAFF. The V call is TRBV14, the J call TRBJ1-1; no reliable D call. Trimming took 0 bases from V and 0 from J, leaving 11 bases between them. Germline CDR1 is SGHDN and CDR2 is FVKESK. This CDR3 spans 16 amino acids.

J is TRBJ1-5 and V is TRBV29-1; 8 positions agree with TRBD1. The junction had 2 bases not matched to a gene; V was cut back by 4 bases and J by 3 bases. Germline values: CDR1 SQVTM, CDR2 ANQGSEA. The CDR3 has 13 amino acids. The CDR3 sequence: CSVAQGDNQPQHF. For the CDR3, the DNA is TGCAGCGTTGCACAGGGGGACAATCAGCCCCAGCATTTT.

The V call is TRBV5-1, the J call TRBJ2-1; TRBD2 aligns across 7 bases. Germline loops: CDR1 SGHRS, CDR2 YFSETQ. This CDR3 has 15 amino acids. V lost 1 base to trimming and J lost 2 bases; unmatched junction nucleotides: 3. CDR3 DNA sequence: TGCGCCAGCAGCTTGAGCGGGGAGCCCTACAATGAGCAGTTCTTC. Translated, it gives CASSLSGEPYNEQFF.

At least ten counts were recorded for this clonotype. This rearrangement joins TRBV18 to TRBJ1-1; D perhaps matches TRBD1 (5 bases). Trimming removed 0 bases from V and 0 bases from J, with 11 bases in between. The CDR3 has 16 amino acids. Germline V CDR1 and CDR2: KGHSH, LQKENI. The CDR3 DNA follows: TGTGCCAGCTCACCACCAGCGGGACTCCTGAACACTGAAGCTTTCTTT. Residues: CASSPPAGLLNTEAFF.

In this sample, this clonotype turned up many times. V usage is TRBV9 and J usage is TRBJ2-3, with unresolved D. The length of the CDR3 is 14 residues. In germline, CDR1 is SGDLS, CDR2 YYNGEE. The V end was cut by 0 bases, the J end by 2 bases, with 7 bases between. The CDR3 reads CASSVESDTDTQYF. The DNA of the CDR3 is TGTGCCAGCAGCGTAGAGTCGGACACAGATACGCAGTATTTT.

There are a few counts of this clonotype. The V call is TRBV29-1, the J call TRBJ2-3, with D unresolved. The V end lost 4 bases, the J end lost 1 base, and 12 bases lay between the germline ends. There are 14 residues in the CDR3. From germline, CDR1 is SQVTM and CDR2 ANQGSEA. This chain's CDR3 is CSVGWRSGTDTQYF. DNA of the CDR3: TGCAGCGTTGGCTGGCGGAGCGGCACAGATACGCAGTATTTT.

The CDR3 sequence is CASSLDRTVSYEQYF. CDR3 in DNA: TGCGCCAGCAGCTTGGATAGAACGGTCTCCTACGAGCAGTACTTC. The V gene is TRBV5-1, the J gene TRBJ2-7, with D unresolved. The CDR3 is made up of 15 amino acids. Germline loops: CDR1 SGHRS, CDR2 YFSETQ. Trimming pared 0 bases from V and 0 bases from J, leaving 10 bases between. Supplemented by reference TRBV5-1 and TRBJ2-7, the full variable domain reads KAGVTQTPRYLIKTRGQQVTLSCSPISGHRSVSWYQQTPGQGLQFLFEYFSETQRNKGNFPGRFSGRQFSNSRSEMNVSTLELGDSALYLCASSLDRTVSYEQYFGPGTRLTVT.